Sequencing of this T cell receptor (beta chain) was carried out in a study of blood T cell repertoires in COVID-19. Study details: Whether acute or convalescent, the COVID-19 samples came from the United States, Italy and Spain. Nucleic acid was either cDNA or gDNA, and it came from T cells, B-cell-depleted T cells, or PBMCs.

Original processing methods: Using reference gene primer amplification, nucleated cell counts were estimated. Libraries were prepared by immunoSEQ multiplex PCR; TCRdb keeps only in-frame clonotypes and omits some of them. That table furnishes V, J and clone size, whereas the DNA furnished D and trimming. The sample records about 190,000 clones, around 79% being singletons. The source is a woman aged 45-65 years with acute or convalescent COVID-19. The sequencing sample was made of peripheral blood.

CDR3 region: CASRPQGGALTTNEKLFF. The DNA for the CDR3 is TGTGCCAGCAGGCCCCAAGGGGGCGCGTTAACAACTAATGAAAAACTGTTTTTT. The chain combines TRBV2 with TRBJ1-4, with 7 bases lining up with TRBD1. Per germline, CDR1 SNHLY and CDR2 FYNNEI. The CDR3 contains 18 residues. V gave up 6 bases and J gave up 0 bases; unmatched junction bases: 13.